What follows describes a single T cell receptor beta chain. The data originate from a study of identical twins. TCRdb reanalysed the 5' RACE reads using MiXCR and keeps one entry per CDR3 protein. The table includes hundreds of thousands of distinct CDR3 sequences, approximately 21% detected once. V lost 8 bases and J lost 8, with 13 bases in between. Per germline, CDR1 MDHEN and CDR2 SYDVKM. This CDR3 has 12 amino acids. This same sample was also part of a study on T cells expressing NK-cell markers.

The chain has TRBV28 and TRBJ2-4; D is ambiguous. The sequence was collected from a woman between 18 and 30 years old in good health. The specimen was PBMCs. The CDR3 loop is CASCSVEYIQYF. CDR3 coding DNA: TGTGCCAGCTGCTCTGTTGAATACATTCAGTACTTC.